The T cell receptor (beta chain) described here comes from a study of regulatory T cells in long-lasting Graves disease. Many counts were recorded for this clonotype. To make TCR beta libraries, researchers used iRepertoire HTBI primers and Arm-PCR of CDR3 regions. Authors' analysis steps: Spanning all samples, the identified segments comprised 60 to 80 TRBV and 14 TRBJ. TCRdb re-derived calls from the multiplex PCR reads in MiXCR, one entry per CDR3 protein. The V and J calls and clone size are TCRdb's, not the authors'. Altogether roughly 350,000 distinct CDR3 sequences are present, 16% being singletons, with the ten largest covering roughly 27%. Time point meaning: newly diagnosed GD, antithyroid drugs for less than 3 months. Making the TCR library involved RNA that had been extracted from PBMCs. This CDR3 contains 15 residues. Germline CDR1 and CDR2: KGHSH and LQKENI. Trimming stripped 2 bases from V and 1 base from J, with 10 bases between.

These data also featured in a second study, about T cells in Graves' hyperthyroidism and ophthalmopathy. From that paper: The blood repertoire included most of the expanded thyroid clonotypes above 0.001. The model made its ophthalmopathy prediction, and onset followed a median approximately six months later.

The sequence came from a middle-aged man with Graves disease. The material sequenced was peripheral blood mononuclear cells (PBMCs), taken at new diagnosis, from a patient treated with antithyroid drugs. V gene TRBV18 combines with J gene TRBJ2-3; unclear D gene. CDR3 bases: TGTGCCAGCTCACCATGGGCCGACGGCACAGATACGCAGTATTTT. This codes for CASSPWADGTDTQYF.